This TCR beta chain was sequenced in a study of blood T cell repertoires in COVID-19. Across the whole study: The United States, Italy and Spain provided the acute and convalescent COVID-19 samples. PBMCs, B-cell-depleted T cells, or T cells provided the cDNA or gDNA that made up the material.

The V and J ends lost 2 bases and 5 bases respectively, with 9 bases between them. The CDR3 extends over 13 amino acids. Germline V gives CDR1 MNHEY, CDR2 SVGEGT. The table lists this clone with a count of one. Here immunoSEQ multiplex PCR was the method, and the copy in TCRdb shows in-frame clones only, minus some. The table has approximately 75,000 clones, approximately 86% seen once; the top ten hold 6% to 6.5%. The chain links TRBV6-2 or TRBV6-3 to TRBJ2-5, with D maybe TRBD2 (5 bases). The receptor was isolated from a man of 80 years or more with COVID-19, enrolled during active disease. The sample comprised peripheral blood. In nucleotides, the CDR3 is TGTGCCAGCAGTTACAAGGGCGGGGAGACCCAGTACTTC. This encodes CASSYKGGETQYF.